Detailed here is one T cell receptor beta chain. The data originate from a study of blood T cell repertoires in COVID-19. The CDR3 has 11 amino acids. Trimming stripped 8 bases from V and 8 bases from J, with 10 bases between. The germline gives CDR1 SNHLY, CDR2 FYNNEI. Produced via immunoSEQ multiplex PCR; TCRdb's table is partial and in-frame only. The data contain around 170,000 clones, roughly 90% of them seen just once; the ten biggest clones take up 6% to 7.5%. The source of this sequence is a woman aged 45-59 years who had recovered from COVID-19. Specimen: PBMCs or T cells enriched from blood (not recorded which). This chain joins TRBV2 and TRBJ2-1; tentatively, D is TRBD2 (5 bases). CDR3 amino acids: CASGEGYEQFF. CDR3 bases: TGTGCCAGCGGAGAGGGCTATGAGCAGTTCTTC.